This T cell receptor beta chain appears in the sequencing data of a study of shared clonotypes between healthy human individuals. Study results and limitations: The study found approximately 5% of naive CD4 clonotypes shared across several donors. Researchers sampled blood only, noting tissue repertoires likely differ.

Deep was the level at which the assay was run. Using immunoSEQ multiplex PCR, the repertoire was profiled, and TCRdb retains in-frame clones only, with some absent. Of over 850,000 clones in the sample, 70% to 80% were seen once. Donors had no recently reported acute infections or vaccinations and were HIV-negative. For this clone: Antigen unknown.

This CDR3 is 17 amino acids long. Germline CDR1 is MRHNA and CDR2 is SNTAGT. V lost 0 bases to trimming and J lost 8 bases; unmatched junction nucleotides: 8. The rearrangement joins TRBV6-4 to TRBJ2-1, with 12 positions matching TRBD2. The sample taken for sequencing was memory CD4+ T cells from PBMCs. The subset: CD45RA-negative fraction. The receptor's source is a young man in good health. Some clones in this sample may be carry-over from other donors' samples. CDR3 residues: CASSDSLAGGAWDEQFF. The CDR3 DNA reads as TGTGCCAGCAGTGACTCCCTAGCGGGAGGGGCCTGGGATGAGCAGTTCTTC.